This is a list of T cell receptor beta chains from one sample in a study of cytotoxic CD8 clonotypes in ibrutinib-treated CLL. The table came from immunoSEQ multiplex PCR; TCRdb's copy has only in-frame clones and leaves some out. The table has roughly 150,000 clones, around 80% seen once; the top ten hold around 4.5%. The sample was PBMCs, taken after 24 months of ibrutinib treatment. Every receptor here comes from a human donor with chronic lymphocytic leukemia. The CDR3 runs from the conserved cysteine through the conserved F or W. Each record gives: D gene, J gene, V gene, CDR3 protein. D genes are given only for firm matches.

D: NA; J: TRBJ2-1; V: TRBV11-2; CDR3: CASSSPVGGLDEQFF
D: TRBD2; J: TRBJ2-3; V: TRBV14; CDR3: CASSQEDSGSTDTQYF
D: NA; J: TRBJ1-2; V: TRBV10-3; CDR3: CAIFRGNGYTF
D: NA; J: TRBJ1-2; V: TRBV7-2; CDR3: CASSLGPRGYGYTF
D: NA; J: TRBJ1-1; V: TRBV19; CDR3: CASIGTPNTEAFF
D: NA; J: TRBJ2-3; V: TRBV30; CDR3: CAWSKGGTDTQYF
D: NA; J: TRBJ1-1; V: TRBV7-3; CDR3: CASSRGGDQTEAFF
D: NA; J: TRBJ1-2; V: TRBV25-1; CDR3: CASSESTPPINYGYTF
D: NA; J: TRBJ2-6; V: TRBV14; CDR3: CASSQAGSGANVLTF
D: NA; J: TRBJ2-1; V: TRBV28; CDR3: CASSRKHEQFF
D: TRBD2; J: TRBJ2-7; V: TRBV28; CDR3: CASSSPGTSGRAYEQYF
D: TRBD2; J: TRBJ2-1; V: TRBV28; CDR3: CASSLVYIFSSTSGIFNLFF
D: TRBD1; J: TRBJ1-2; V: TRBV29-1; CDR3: CSVNGQGASGYTF
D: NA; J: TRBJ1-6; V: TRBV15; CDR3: CATSSGDRVNSPLHF
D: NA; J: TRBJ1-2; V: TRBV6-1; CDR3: CASRGPAGYGYTF
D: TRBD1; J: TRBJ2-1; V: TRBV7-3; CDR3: CASSLAGTGMDEQFF
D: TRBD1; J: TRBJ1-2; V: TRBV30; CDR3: CAWSELQGVGYTF
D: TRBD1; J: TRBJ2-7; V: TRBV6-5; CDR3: CASSRRQGSYEQYF
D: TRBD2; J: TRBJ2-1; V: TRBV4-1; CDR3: CASSSGTSDMNEQFF
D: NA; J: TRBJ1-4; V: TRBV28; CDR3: CASTNARVGGTNEKLFF
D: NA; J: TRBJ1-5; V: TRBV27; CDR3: CASSFRGGGSNQPQHF
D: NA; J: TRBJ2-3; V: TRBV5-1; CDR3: CASSSVHTDTQYF
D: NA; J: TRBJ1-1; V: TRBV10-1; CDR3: CASSPGPWGEAFF
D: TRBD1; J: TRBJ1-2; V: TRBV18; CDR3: CASSPQRQGNGYTF
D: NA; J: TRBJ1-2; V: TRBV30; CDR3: CALVSRGNYGYTF
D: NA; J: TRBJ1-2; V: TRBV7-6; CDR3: CASSFAGGGEGYTF
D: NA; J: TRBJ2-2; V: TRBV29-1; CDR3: CSAPAAAPYTGELFF
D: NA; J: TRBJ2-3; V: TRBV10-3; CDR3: CAISSKGDTQYF
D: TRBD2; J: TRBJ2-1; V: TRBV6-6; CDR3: CASSFSGGEQFF
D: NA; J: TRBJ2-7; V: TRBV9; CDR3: CASSRDRNYEQYF
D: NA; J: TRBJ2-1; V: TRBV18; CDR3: CASSPLVLYNEQFF
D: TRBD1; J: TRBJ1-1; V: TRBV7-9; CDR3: CASSTWTGKDEAFF
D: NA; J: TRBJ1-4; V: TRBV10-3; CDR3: CAISENTGSTNEKLFF
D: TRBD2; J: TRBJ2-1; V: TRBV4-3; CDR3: CASSQGGGRNEQFF
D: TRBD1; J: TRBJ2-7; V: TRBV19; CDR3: CASSMDRGYYEQYF
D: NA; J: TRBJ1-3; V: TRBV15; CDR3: CATSERISGNTIYF
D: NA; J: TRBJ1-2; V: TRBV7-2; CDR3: CASSVWGGYTF
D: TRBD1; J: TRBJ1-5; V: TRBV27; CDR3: CASSRRTGGDQPQHF
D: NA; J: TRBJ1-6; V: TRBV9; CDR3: CASSVEETADSPLHF
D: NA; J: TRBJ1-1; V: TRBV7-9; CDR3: CASSLGETEAFF